The T cell receptor (beta chain) described here comes from a study of T cells in Graves' hyperthyroidism and ophthalmopathy. Study at large: It was at initial diagnosis, before any treatment, that peripheral blood was collected.

This CDR3 is 13 amino acids long. V lost 6 bases and J lost 4, with 15 bases in between. CDR1 is DFQATT and CDR2 is SNEGSKA in the germline V gene (reference sequence). No ophthalmopathy progression within 18 months constituted stable Graves' hyperthyroidism. Every diagnosis used clinical symptoms, serum thyroxine and TRAb, thyroid ultrasound and orbital computed tomography. RNA transcripts were the template for amplifying TCR beta CDR3 regions. First-round RT-PCR with HTBI primers amplified the TCR CDR3 region. TCRdb re-derived calls from the multiplex PCR reads in MiXCR, one entry per CDR3 protein. The table records around 450,000 distinct CDR3 sequences, roughly 13% of them present only once.

The rearrangement joins TRBV20-1 to TRBJ2-5, with D tentatively TRBD1 (6 bases). Sequenced input: blood. This receptor was obtained from a woman aged 18-30 years with Graves' hyperthyroidism. In DNA, the CDR3 is TGCAGTGCCGCCAGGGGTTTTGGAGAGACCCAGTACTTC. Its protein is CSAARGFGETQYF.